This TCR beta chain was observed in a study of identifying expanded T cells in peripheral blood (dated by TCRdb to the late 2010s). In the study overall: Technical replicates were generated by sequencing separate aliquots of the same genomic DNA pool, and four replicates were compared pairwise. Here is what the overall study found, with its caveats: The binomial model flagged around 1.2 differentially abundant clones between technical replicates, compared with roughly 15 over around two weeks and approximately 18 over around four weeks. Both the number of clones called differentially abundant and the false-positive rate were significantly reduced by the beta-binomial model across all healthy-donor time intervals. The authors expected that biological variance in healthy repertoires might rise further over much longer intervals, such as months to years. In all healthy donors, the variance in clone template counts between samples taken roughly 14 days apart rose significantly as total template count increased.

TCRbeta CDR3 regions were profiled by bias-controlled multiplex PCR amplification of genomic DNA with the immunoSEQ Assay. Per the authors' processing: The absolute abundance of each unique TCRbeta CDR3 region was quantified after sequences were collapsed and filtered. Differential abundance was tested with a binomial (Fisher-equivalent) model and with a beta-binomial model adding time-dependent variance fitted from healthy donors. Clones with fewer than 5 combined templates were removed, and a clone was called differentially abundant if the clone's Benjamini-Hochberg FDR was below 0.01. The form v = (b*log(k)+a)^2 was used to model beta-binomial variance as a function of total template count across the two samples. Drawn from immuneACCESS, this table holds only the in-frame rearrangements with V and J called that TCRdb kept. Clones are partly lost; checked studies trace under half to an unresolved V gene and leave the rest unexplained. V, J and clone size were drawn from that table, and D and trimming were deduced from the DNA. The sample has about 100,000 clones on record, 75% to 90% of them singletons. The ten largest clones take up 4.5% to 6.5% of the sample.

The germline V gene encodes CDR1 SGDLS and CDR2 YYNGEE. V and J are trimmed by 3 bases and 8 bases, and the gene matches miss 7 bases of the junction. There are 16 amino acids in the CDR3, from cysteine to phenylalanine inclusive. Just CDR3 DNA is preserved here, 48 bases in frame from base 1. On this clone itself: Its binding antigen is unknown. No much larger clone is present one base from it, and per-base qualities are unavailable.

During the collection period, no immune events, such as infections, were documented for the healthy donors. To calibrate time-dependent variance in a beta-binomial model of T-cell clone differential abundance, blood repertoires from healthy donors were used as a training cohort. The training cohort comprised ten or so healthy donors, 3 female and 7 male. An age range of roughly 25 to 65 years, with an average of roughly 45 years, was recorded for the donors. Obtained from a commercial supplier, whole blood was collected from each healthy donor at three time points set around 2 weeks apart. Genomic DNA was extracted from unsorted whole blood for immunosequencing.

This clonotype originated in a person aged 18-69 years in good health. Material: blood. The chain links TRBV9 with TRBJ2-1; 14 bases in the junction line up with TRBD2. The DNA reads TGTGCCAGCAGCGACCAGACTAGCGGGGGGGCCGATGAGCAGTTCTTC. This yields the protein CASSDQTSGGADEQFF.